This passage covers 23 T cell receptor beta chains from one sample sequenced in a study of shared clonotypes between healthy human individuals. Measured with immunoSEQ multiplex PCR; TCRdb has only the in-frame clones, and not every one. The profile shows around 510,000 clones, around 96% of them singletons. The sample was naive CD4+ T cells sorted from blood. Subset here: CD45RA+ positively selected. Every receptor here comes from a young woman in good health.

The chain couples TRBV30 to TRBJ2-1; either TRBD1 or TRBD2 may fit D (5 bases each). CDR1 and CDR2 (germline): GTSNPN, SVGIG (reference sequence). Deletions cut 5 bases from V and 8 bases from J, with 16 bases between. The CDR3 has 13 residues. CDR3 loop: CAWPRDRQDEQFF. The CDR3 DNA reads TGTGCCTGGCCCCGGGACCGCCAAGATGAGCAGTTCTTC.

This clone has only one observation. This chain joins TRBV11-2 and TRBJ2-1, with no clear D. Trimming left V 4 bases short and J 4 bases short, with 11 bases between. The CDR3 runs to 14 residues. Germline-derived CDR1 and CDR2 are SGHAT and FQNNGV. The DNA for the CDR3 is TGTGCCAGCAGCTGGAGTCTCGGGTACAATGAGCAGTTCTTC. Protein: CASSWSLGYNEQFF. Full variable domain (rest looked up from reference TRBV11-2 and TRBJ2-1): EAGVAQSPRYKIIEKRQSVAFWCNPISGHATLYWYQQILGQGPKLLIQFQNNGVVDDSQLPKDRFSAERLKGVDSTLKIQPAKLEDSAVYLCASSWSLGYNEQFFGPGTRLTVL.

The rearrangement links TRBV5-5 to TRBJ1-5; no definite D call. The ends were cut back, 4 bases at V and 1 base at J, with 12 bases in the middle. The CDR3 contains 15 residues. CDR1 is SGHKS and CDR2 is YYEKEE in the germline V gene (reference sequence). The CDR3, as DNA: TGTGCCAGCAGCCCTGAAGGTAGGAGCAATCAGCCCCAGCATTTT. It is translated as CASSPEGRSNQPQHF. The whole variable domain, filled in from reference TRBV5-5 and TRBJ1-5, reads DAGVTQSPTHLIKTRGQQVTLRCSPISGHKSVSWYQQVLGQGPQFIFQYYEKEERGRGNFPDRFSARQFPNYSSELNVNALLLGDSALYLCASSPEGRSNQPQHFGDGTRLSIL.

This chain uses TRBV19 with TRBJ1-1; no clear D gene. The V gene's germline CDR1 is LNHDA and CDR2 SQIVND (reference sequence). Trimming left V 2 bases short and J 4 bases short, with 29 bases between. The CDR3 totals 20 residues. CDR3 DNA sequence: TGTGCCAGTAGTATACGGCCGTTCTCTGGTCGAACGGCCCCTGGCACTGAAGCTTTCTTT. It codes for CASSIRPFSGRTAPGTEAFF.

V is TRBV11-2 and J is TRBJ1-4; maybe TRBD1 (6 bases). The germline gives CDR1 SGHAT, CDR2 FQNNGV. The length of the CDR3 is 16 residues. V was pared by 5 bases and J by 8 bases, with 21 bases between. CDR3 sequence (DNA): TGTGCCAGCAGCCCCCCAGTCGGGGGGCCTACCGAAAAACTGTTTTTT. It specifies CASSPPVGGPTEKLFF. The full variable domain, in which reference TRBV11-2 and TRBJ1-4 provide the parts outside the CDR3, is EAGVAQSPRYKIIEKRQSVAFWCNPISGHATLYWYQQILGQGPKLLIQFQNNGVVDDSQLPKDRFSAERLKGVDSTLKIQPAKLEDSAVYLCASSPPVGGPTEKLFFGSGTQLSVL.

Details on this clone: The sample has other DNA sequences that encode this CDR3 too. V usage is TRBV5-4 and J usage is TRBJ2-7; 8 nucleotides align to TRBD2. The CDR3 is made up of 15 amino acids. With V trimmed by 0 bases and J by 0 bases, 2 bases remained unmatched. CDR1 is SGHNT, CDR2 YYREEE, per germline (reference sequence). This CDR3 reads CASSLGGGSSYEQYF. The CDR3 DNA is TGTGCCAGCAGCTTGGGCGGGGGGAGCTCCTACGAGCAGTACTTC.

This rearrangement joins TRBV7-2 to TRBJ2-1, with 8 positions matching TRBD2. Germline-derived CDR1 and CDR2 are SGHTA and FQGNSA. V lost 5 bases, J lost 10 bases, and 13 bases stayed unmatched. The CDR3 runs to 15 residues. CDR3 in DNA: TGTGCCAGCAGCCAACGAGCGGGAGAAAACCTCGAGCAGTTCTTC. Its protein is CASSQRAGENLEQFF. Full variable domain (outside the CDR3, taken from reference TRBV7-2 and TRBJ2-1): GAGVSQSPSNKVTEKGKDVELRCDPISGHTALYWYRQSLGQGLEFLIYFQGNSAPDKSGLPSDRFSAERTGGSVSTLTIQRTQQEDSAVYLCASSQRAGENLEQFFGPGTRLTVL.

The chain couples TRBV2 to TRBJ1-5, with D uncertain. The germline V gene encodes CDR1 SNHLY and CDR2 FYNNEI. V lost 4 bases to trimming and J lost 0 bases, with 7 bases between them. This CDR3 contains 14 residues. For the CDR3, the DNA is TGTGCCAGCAGTGGGGATTATAGCAATCAGCCCCAGCATTTT. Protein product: CASSGDYSNQPQHF.

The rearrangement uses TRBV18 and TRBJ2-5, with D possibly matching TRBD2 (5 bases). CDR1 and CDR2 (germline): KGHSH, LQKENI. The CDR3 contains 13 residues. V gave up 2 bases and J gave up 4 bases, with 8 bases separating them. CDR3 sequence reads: CASSPRELETQYF. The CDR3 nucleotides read TGTGCCAGCTCACCAAGGGAGCTAGAGACCCAGTACTTC.

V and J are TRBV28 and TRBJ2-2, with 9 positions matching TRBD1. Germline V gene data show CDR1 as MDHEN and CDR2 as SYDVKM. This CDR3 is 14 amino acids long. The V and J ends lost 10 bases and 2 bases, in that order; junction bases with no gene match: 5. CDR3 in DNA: TGTGCCATACAGGGGGCTCCAAACACCGGGGAGCTGTTTTTT. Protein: CAIQGAPNTGELFF.

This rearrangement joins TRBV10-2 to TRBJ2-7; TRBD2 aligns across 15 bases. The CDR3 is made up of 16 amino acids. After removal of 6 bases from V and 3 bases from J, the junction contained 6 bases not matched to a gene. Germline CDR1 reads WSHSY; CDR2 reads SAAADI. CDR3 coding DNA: TGCGCCAGCAGGGTAGGACTAGCGGGAGGGAACTACGAGCAGTACTTC. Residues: CASRVGLAGGNYEQYF.

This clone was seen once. The CDR3, as DNA: TGTGCCAGCAGCTTTCCGGGGGCGCCCTACGAGCAGTACTTC. This encodes CASSFPGAPYEQYF. The J gene is TRBJ2-7, the V gene TRBV5-4, with D tentatively TRBD1 or TRBD2 (6 bases each). The CDR3 is 14 residues long. From germline, CDR1 is SGHNT and CDR2 YYREEE (reference sequence). V was pared by 2 bases and J by 2 bases, with 11 bases between.

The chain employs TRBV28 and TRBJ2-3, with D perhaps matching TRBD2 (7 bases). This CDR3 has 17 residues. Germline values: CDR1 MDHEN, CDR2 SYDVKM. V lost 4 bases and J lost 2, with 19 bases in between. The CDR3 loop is CASSSTLGRGHTDTQYF. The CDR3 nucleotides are TGTGCCAGCAGTTCCACACTGGGGCGGGGGCACACAGATACGCAGTATTTT.

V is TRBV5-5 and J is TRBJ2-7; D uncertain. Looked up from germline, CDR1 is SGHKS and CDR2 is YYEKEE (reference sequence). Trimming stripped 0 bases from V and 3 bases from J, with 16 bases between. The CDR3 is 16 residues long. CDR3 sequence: CASSLAVGPAGYEQYF. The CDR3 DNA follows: TGTGCCAGCAGCTTGGCTGTTGGGCCGGCTGGCTACGAGCAGTACTTC.

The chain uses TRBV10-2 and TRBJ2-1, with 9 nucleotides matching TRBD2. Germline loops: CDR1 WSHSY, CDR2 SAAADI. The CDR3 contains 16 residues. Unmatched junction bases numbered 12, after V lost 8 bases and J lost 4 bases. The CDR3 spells CASRADAGLAYNEQFF. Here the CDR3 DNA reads TGCGCCAGCCGCGCTGATGCGGGACTAGCTTACAATGAGCAGTTCTTC.

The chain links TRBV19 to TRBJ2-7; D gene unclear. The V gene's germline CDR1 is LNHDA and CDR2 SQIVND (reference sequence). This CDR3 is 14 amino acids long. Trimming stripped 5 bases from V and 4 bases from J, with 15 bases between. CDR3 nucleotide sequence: TGTGCCAGTAGTTCTGGGCTAGTTACTTACGAGCAGTACTTC. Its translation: CASSSGLVTYEQYF.

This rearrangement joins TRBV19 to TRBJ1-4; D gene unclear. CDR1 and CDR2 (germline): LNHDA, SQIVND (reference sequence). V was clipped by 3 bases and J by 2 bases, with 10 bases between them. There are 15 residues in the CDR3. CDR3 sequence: CASSMVPGTNEKLFF. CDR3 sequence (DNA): TGTGCCAGTAGTATGGTGCCGGGTACTAATGAAAAACTGTTTTTT.

This CDR3 reads CASSPGSGPPYEQYF. The CDR3 nucleotides are TGCGCCAGCAGCCCAGGGAGTGGGCCCCCCTACGAGCAGTACTTC. V is TRBV4-1 and J is TRBJ2-7, with D perhaps TRBD1 or TRBD2 (5 bases each). Germline V gives CDR1 MGHRA, CDR2 YSYEKL. The V end lost 4 bases, the J end lost 2 bases, and 15 bases lay between the germline ends. The CDR3 length is 15 residues.

The CDR3 DNA is TGTGCCAGTAGTTCAATTCTAGCGAATCAAGAGACCCAGTACTTC. Protein product: CASSSILANQETQYF. J is TRBJ2-5 and V is TRBV19, with D tentatively TRBD2 (6 bases). Germline CDR1 LNHDA, CDR2 SQIVND (reference sequence). The V and J ends lost 5 bases and 2 bases respectively, with 15 bases between them. The CDR3 runs 15 residues.

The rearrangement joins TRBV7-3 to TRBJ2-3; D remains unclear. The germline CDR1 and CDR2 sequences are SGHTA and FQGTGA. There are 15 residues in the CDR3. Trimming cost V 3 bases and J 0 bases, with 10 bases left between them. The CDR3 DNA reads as TGTGCCAGCAGCTTGGGATGGAGTAGCACAGATACGCAGTATTTT. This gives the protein CASSLGWSSTDTQYF.

CDR3 sequence (DNA): TGTGCCAGCAGCTTAACTCCCTTAGGCACAGATACGCAGTATTTT. Protein sequence: CASSLTPLGTDTQYF. This rearrangement joins TRBV7-3 to TRBJ2-3; D not resolved. Germline values: CDR1 SGHTA, CDR2 FQGTGA. Trimming took off 0 bases at V and 1 base at J, with 8 bases between the two ends. This CDR3 has 15 amino acids. Full variable domain (rest looked up from reference TRBV7-3 and TRBJ2-3): GAGVSQTPSNKVTEKGKYVELRCDPISGHTALYWYRQSLGQGPEFLIYFQGTGAADDSGLPNDRFFAVRPEGSVSTLKIQRTERGDSAVYLCASSLTPLGTDTQYFGPGTRLTVL.

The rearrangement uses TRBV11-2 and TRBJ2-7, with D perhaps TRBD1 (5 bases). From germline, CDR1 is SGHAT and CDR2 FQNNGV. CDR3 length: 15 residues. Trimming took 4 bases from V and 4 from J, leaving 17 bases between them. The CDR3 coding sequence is TGTGCCAGCAGCTACGCGGCAGGGTCCCTTTACGAGCAGTACTTC. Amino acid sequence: CASSYAAGSLYEQYF.

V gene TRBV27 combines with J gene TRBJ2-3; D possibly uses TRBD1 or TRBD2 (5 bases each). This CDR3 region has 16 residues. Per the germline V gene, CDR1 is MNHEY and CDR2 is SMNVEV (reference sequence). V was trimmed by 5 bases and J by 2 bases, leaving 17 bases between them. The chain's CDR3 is CASSIPGRWPTDTQYF. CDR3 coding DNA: TGTGCCAGCAGTATACCGGGACGTTGGCCCACAGATACGCAGTATTTT.